Below, 26 T cell receptor beta chains from the same sample are listed, as sequenced in a study of response to subunit inactivated influenza vaccine. Each CDR3 protein is one row after TCRdb ran MiXCR on the RT-PCR reads. The table includes around 190,000 distinct CDR3 sequences, around a tenth detected once. Material: non-naive T cells sorted from PBMCs, obtained on the day of vaccination. The receptors come from a man in his forties or fifties who received an inactivated influenza vaccine.

In this sample, this clonotype turned up many times. CDR3 protein: CASSLGFGDEQFF. CDR3 in DNA: TGCGCCAGCAGCTTGGGCTTTGGGGATGAGCAGTTCTTC. The V gene is TRBV5-1, the J gene TRBJ2-1; D gene unclear. CDR1 and CDR2 (germline): SGHRS, YFSETQ. Trimming cost V 0 bases and J 8 bases, with 9 bases left between them. This CDR3 contains 13 residues.

Only a few counts were recorded for this clonotype. The V gene is TRBV7-9, the J gene TRBJ1-2, with TRBD1 identical over 7 bases. After removal of 5 bases from V and 4 bases from J, the junction contained 13 bases not matched to a gene. The germline gives CDR1 SEHNR, CDR2 FQNEAQ (reference sequence). The CDR3 has 16 residues. CDR3 coding DNA: TGTGCCAGCAGCCCCCTAACAGGGGCTCTGGGCTATGGCTACACCTTC. Its translation: CASSPLTGALGYGYTF.

This clonotype appeared many times. The chain uses TRBV2 and TRBJ2-1, with D tentatively TRBD1 or TRBD2 (7 bases each). The ends were cut back, 6 bases at V and 2 bases at J, with 14 bases in the middle. The CDR3 length is 15 residues. The germline V gene has CDR1 SNHLY and CDR2 FYNNEI. CDR3 DNA: TGTGCCAGCAGCGCAGGGGGGGGCGCCTACAATGAGCAGTTCTTC. Its translation: CASSAGGGAYNEQFF.

This clonotype was found a few times. The V call is TRBV20-1, the J call TRBJ2-7, with TRBD1 as a possible D gene (5 bases). The CDR3 contains 13 residues. V was shortened by 6 bases and J by 3 bases, with 15 bases between the two germline ends. Germline loops: CDR1 DFQATT, CDR2 SNEGSKA (reference sequence). The CDR3 spells CSAPTLDSYEQYF. CDR3 coding DNA: TGCAGTGCCCCCACTTTAGACAGCTACGAGCAGTACTTC.

The V call is TRBV10-3, the J call TRBJ1-1, with a weak D call TRBD1 (5 bases). The CDR3 is 14 amino acids. Germline V CDR1 and CDR2: ENHRY, SYGVKD. The V end lost 4 bases, the J end lost 7 bases, and 16 bases lay between the germline ends. Here the CDR3 DNA reads TGTGCCATCAGTGCCCGAGGGGAAATCGTTGAAGCTTTCTTT. Translating gives CAISARGEIVEAFF.

This clonotype was seen a few times. The J gene is TRBJ2-7, the V gene TRBV3-1; 8 bases align to TRBD1. The V and J ends lost 4 bases and 0 bases, in that order; junction bases with no gene match: 5. The CDR3 is made up of 15 amino acids. Germline CDR1 and CDR2: LGHDT and YNNKEL (reference sequence). CDR3 region: CASSPSGGYSYEQYF. The CDR3 coding sequence is TGTGCCAGCAGCCCTTCAGGGGGCTACTCCTACGAGCAGTACTTC.

This clonotype was counted many times. The chain links TRBV6-1 to TRBJ1-4; TRBD1 matches at 10 bases. This CDR3 is 14 amino acids long. Trimming at V came to 5 bases and at J to 6 bases, leaving 3 bases not matched to a gene. Germline CDR1 MNHNS, CDR2 SASEGT. CDR3 sequence (DNA): TGTGCCAGCAGTCGGGACAGGGGTGATGAAAAACTGTTTTTT. Protein product: CASSRDRGDEKLFF.

This clonotype was found a few times. The gene calls are TRBV29-1 and TRBJ2-4, with D perhaps given as TRBD1 or TRBD2 (7 bases each). The CDR3 consists of 16 residues. The V gene's germline CDR1 is SQVTM and CDR2 ANQGSEA. Trimming pared 6 bases from V and 8 bases from J, leaving 26 bases between. The CDR3 region has the DNA TGCAGCGTCCACGACCGGACAGGTGTGGGGGGGGACATTCAGTACTTC. Protein: CSVHDRTGVGGDIQYF.

The chain links TRBV15 to TRBJ2-5; tentative D call: TRBD1 (5 bases). Looked up from germline, CDR1 is LNHNV and CDR2 is YYDKDF (reference sequence). This CDR3 region has 14 residues. V lost 6 bases and J 2 bases, leaving 13 bases between the germline ends. CDR3 coding DNA: TGTGCCACCAGTGGAATCCGACAGCAAGAGACCCAGTACTTC. Translating it yields CATSGIRQQETQYF.

CDR3 sequence: CASSWTGQGAGELFF. CDR3 nucleotide sequence: TGTGCCAGCAGCTGGACGGGACAGGGGGCAGGGGAGCTGTTTTTT. The V and J genes are TRBV5-5 and TRBJ2-2, with 12 bases lining up with TRBD1. CDR1 is SGHKS, CDR2 YYEKEE, per germline (reference sequence). With 3 bases clipped from V and 8 bases from J, the junction kept 5 bases outside the gene matches. The CDR3 is made up of 15 amino acids.

This clonotype was found a few times. The chain recombines TRBV2 with TRBJ2-3, with TRBD2 matching 10 bases. The J segment lost 2 bases and the V segment lost 5 bases, leaving 7 bases of the junction unmatched. The CDR3 runs 16 residues. Per the germline V gene, CDR1 is SNHLY and CDR2 is FYNNEI. The CDR3 DNA reads TGTGCCAGCAGTTTAGGAGCGGGGGGGTTCACAGATACGCAGTATTTT. This codes for CASSLGAGGFTDTQYF.

Only a few counts were recorded for this clonotype. J is TRBJ2-5 and V is TRBV29-1, with 12 bases aligning to TRBD2. CDR1 SQVTM and CDR2 ANQGSEA come from the germline V gene. V was clipped by 4 bases and J by 5 bases; unmatched bases: 5. The CDR3 is made up of 14 amino acids. CDR3 residues: CSVGPSGGAETQYF. The CDR3 coding sequence is TGCAGCGTTGGACCTAGCGGGGGGGCGGAGACCCAGTACTTC.

This clonotype has a count of ten or more. V usage is TRBV7-9 and J usage is TRBJ2-1, with a weak D call TRBD1 (5 bases). This CDR3 is 15 amino acids long. Germline lookup yields CDR1 SEHNR and CDR2 FQNEAQ (reference sequence). Trimming took off 5 bases at V and 4 bases at J, with 15 bases between the two ends. The chain's CDR3 is CASSLDSPLYNEQFF. For the CDR3, the DNA is TGTGCCAGCAGCCTAGACAGTCCCCTTTACAATGAGCAGTTCTTC.

Within the sample, this clonotype is medium-sized. The rearrangement links TRBV7-8 to TRBJ2-5; a weak D match, TRBD1 (5 bases). Trimming took off 8 bases at V and 0 bases at J, with 16 bases between the two ends. The CDR3 length is 15 residues. Per the germline V gene, CDR1 is SGHVS and CDR2 is FQNEAQ. The CDR3 DNA reads TGTGCCAGCGGCCAGGACCGACAGAACCAAGAGACCCAGTACTTC. It yields the protein CASGQDRQNQETQYF. Full variable domain (remainder filled in from reference TRBV7-8 and TRBJ2-5): GAGVSQSPRYKVAKRGQDVALRCDPISGHVSLFWYQQALGQGPEFLTYFQNEAQLDKSGLPSDRFFAERPEGSVSTLKIQRTQQEDSAVYLCASGQDRQNQETQYFGPGTRLLVL.

This clonotype was counted many times. The rearrangement joins TRBV29-1 to TRBJ2-7, with 8 bases that match TRBD1. With 7 bases clipped from V and 6 bases from J, the junction kept 8 bases outside the gene matches. Germline lookup yields CDR1 SQVTM and CDR2 ANQGSEA. CDR3 length equals 12 residues. CDR3 sequence: CSGGTGGREQYF. The CDR3 nucleotides are TGCAGCGGGGGGACAGGTGGTCGCGAGCAGTACTTC.

This clonotype was seen only a few times. J is TRBJ2-2 and V is TRBV20-1; 9 bases fit TRBD1. The germline V gene has CDR1 DFQATT and CDR2 SNEGSKA (reference sequence). Unmatched junction bases numbered 7, after V lost 5 bases and J lost 6 bases. The CDR3 totals 14 residues. CDR3 in amino acids: CSAQTGGNSGELFF. CDR3 DNA: TGCAGTGCTCAGACAGGGGGTAATTCCGGGGAGCTGTTTTTT.

Only a few counts were recorded for this clonotype. V gene TRBV6-2 or TRBV6-3 combines with J gene TRBJ2-3; 11 bases fit TRBD2. Germline CDR1 is MNHEY and CDR2 is SVGEGT. V lost 8 bases and J lost 5; bases outside the gene matches: 9. This CDR3 comprises 15 residues. This CDR3 reads CASWTGLAERDTQYF. CDR3 sequence (DNA): TGTGCCAGCTGGACGGGACTAGCGGAAAGAGATACGCAGTATTTT.

This clonotype was counted between two and nine times. This rearrangement joins TRBV2 to TRBJ1-2; TRBD1 is a possible D gene (6 bases). Trimming stripped 4 bases from V and 8 bases from J, with 17 bases between. This CDR3 spans 14 amino acids. Germline CDR1 reads SNHLY; CDR2 reads FYNNEI. The CDR3 DNA is TGTGCCAGCAGTGGTCTGGGGGCTGATGGCGGCTACACCTTC. Translation: CASSGLGADGGYTF.

The rearrangement joins TRBV3-1 to TRBJ2-2; tentative D call: TRBD1 (5 bases). Trimming cost V 3 bases and J 7 bases, with 9 bases left between them. CDR3 length: 13 residues. Germline CDR1 reads LGHDT; CDR2 reads YNNKEL (reference sequence). CDR3 sequence (DNA): TGTGCCAGCAGCCAGCAGGGAATCGGGGAGCTGTTTTTT. This sequence encodes CASSQQGIGELFF.

A few counts support this clonotype. The chain carries TRBV6-5 and TRBJ2-7; tentative D call: TRBD1 (6 bases). The V gene's germline CDR1 is MNHEY and CDR2 SVGAGI. V was cut by 4 bases and J by 2 bases, with 12 bases left in between. CDR3 size: 14 residues. The CDR3 DNA follows: TGTGCCAGCAGTTGGACTCCAGGGGCCTACGAGCAGTACTTC. This encodes CASSWTPGAYEQYF.

This clonotype was counted at least ten times. The CDR3 region is CAISESPSTNEKLFF. For the CDR3, the DNA is TGTGCCATCAGTGAGTCGCCGTCAACTAATGAAAAACTGTTTTTT. The rearrangement uses TRBV10-3 and TRBJ1-4; no firm D call. This CDR3 spans 15 amino acids. The germline V gene has CDR1 ENHRY and CDR2 SYGVKD. The germline V and J ends were trimmed by 0 bases and 0 bases, with 5 bases remaining between them.

This clonotype was counted a few times. The rearrangement uses TRBV28 and TRBJ2-1, with 11 bases lining up with TRBD1. CDR1 and CDR2 (germline): MDHEN, SYDVKM. J was trimmed by 9 bases and V by 5 bases; bases with no gene match: 15. The CDR3 is 17 residues long. This CDR3 is CASSLLSGTGGFGEQFF. The CDR3 DNA reads as TGTGCCAGCAGTCTACTATCCGGGACAGGGGGTTTCGGTGAGCAGTTCTTC.

Regarding this clonotype: This could be a read error, since a much larger clone is one nucleotide away. V usage is TRBV20-1 and J usage is TRBJ2-7; TRBD1 aligns across 9 bases. Losses at the gene ends were 4 bases for V and 4 bases for J; bases not matched to a gene: 11. The CDR3 is 15 amino acids. Germline V gene lookup returns CDR1 DFQATT and CDR2 SNEGSKA (reference sequence). The CDR3 protein is CSAISTGQGMYEQYF. The CDR3 DNA sequence: TGCAGTGCTATAAGTACGGGACAGGGAATGTACGAGCAGTACTTC.

The chain combines TRBV25-1 with TRBJ2-1, with D perhaps TRBD1 (5 bases). CDR1 and CDR2 (germline): MGHDK, SYGVNS. V dropped 0 bases and J dropped 14 bases, with 26 bases sitting between them. The CDR3 has 17 amino acids. The CDR3 DNA is TGTGCCAGCAGTGAATACCGAACAGGCTCCCCATGGTGGGTGGAGTTCTTC. Its protein is CASSEYRTGSPWWVEFF.

This clonotype has just a few counts. CDR3 bases: TGTGCCAGCAGCCGGGGACTAGCGGGAACCCTCGGGGAGCTGTTTTTT. It encodes CASSRGLAGTLGELFF. The rearrangement joins TRBV6-1 to TRBJ2-2; TRBD2 matches at 13 bases. Trimming removed 6 bases from V and 7 bases from J; junction bases left unmatched: 8. This CDR3 contains 16 residues. Germline lookup yields CDR1 MNHNS and CDR2 SASEGT.

The chain links TRBV12-3 or TRBV12-4 to TRBJ2-7; 7 bases line up with TRBD2. Trimming took 1 base from V and 1 from J; bases not matched to a gene: 4. This CDR3 is 15 amino acids long. The CDR3 loop is CASSLGGGYSYEQYF. CDR3 in DNA: TGTGCCAGCAGTTTAGGCGGGGGTTATTCCTACGAGCAGTACTTC.